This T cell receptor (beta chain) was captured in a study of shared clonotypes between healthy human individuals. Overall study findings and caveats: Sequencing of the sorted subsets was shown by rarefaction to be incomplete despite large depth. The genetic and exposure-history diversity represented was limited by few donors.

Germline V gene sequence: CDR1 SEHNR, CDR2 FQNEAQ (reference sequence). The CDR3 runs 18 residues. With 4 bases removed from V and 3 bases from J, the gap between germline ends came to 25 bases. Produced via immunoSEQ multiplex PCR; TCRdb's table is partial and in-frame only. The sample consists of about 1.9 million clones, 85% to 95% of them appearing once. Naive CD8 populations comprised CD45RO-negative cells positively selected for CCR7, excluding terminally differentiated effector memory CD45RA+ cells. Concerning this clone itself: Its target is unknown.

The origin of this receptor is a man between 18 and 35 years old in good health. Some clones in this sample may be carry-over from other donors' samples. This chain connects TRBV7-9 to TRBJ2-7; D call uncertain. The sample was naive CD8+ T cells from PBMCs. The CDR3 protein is CASSSQTFDRDGYYEQYF. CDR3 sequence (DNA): TGTGCCAGCAGCTCTCAAACCTTCGACCGCGACGGGTACTACGAGCAGTACTTC.